Following are 26 T cell receptor beta chains from one sample sequenced in a study of cytomegalovirus exposure and HLA in healthy donors. The PCR ran on 60 Vbeta and 13 Jbeta primers. The repertoire was sequenced with immunoSEQ multiplex PCR; TCRdb's copy has only in-frame clones and lacks some. The sample includes some 100,000 clones, approximately 71% of them seen just once. Sequencing used PBMCs. These receptors originate from a woman between 65 and 79 years old in good health and CMV-seropositive.

Only one count was recorded for this clone. V is TRBV5-3 and J is TRBJ2-6, with D perhaps matching TRBD2 (5 bases). TRBV5-3 is reported as an ORF; its role is uncertain. CDR3 length: 16 residues. V was clipped by 10 bases and J by 0 bases, with 17 bases between them. The CDR3 DNA follows: TGTGCCCGTACTCCGGCGGGTTCCTCTGGGGCCAACGTCCTGACTTTC. Amino acid sequence: CARTPAGSSGANVLTF.

The V call is TRBV7-9, the J call TRBJ2-2; 9 bases are shared with TRBD2. J gave up 5 bases and V 6 bases, and 4 bases lay outside the gene matches. CDR3 size: 14 residues. Germline CDR1 and CDR2: SEHNR and FQNEAQ (reference sequence). The CDR3 sequence is CASRSGGLTGELFF. Written as DNA, the CDR3 is TGTGCCAGCAGGAGCGGGGGGTTAACCGGGGAGCTGTTTTTT.

J is TRBJ2-5 and V is TRBV18; 9 bases are a match to TRBD2. With V trimmed by 3 bases and J by 2 bases, 4 bases remained unmatched. The CDR3 is 15 residues long. CDR1 is KGHSH, CDR2 LQKENI, per germline. Here the CDR3 reads CASSPNSGGQETQYF. CDR3 coding DNA: TGTGCCAGCTCACCTAATAGCGGGGGACAAGAGACCCAGTACTTC. Full variable domain (remainder filled in from reference TRBV18 and TRBJ2-5): NAGVMQNPRHLVRRRGQEARLRCSPMKGHSHVYWYRQLPEEGLKFMVYLQKENIIDESGMPKERFSAEFPKEGPSILRIQQVVRGDSAAYFCASSPNSGGQETQYFGPGTRLLVL.

The V call is TRBV6-5, the J call TRBJ1-5; weak D call: TRBD1 (6 bases). Trimming pared 0 bases from V and 4 bases from J, leaving 10 bases between. The CDR3 has 15 residues. Germline lookup yields CDR1 MNHEY and CDR2 SVGAGI. The CDR3 here is CASSYSGGLNQPQHF. The CDR3 DNA reads as TGTGCCAGCAGTTACTCAGGGGGTTTGAATCAGCCCCAGCATTTT.

The chain carries TRBV6-5 and TRBJ1-1, with D possibly being TRBD1 (6 bases). Trimming removed 4 bases at V and 6 bases at J, with 15 bases between. Germline values: CDR1 MNHEY, CDR2 SVGAGI. The CDR3 loop spans 14 amino acids. In DNA form, the CDR3 reads TGTGCCAGCAGTTTGGGGGCGCCTGGATCTGAAGCTTTCTTT. Protein product: CASSLGAPGSEAFF.

The chain uses TRBV30 and TRBJ2-3, with 9 bases lining up with TRBD2. Germline values: CDR1 GTSNPN, CDR2 SVGIG (reference sequence). CDR3 length: 14 residues. After removal of 7 bases from V and 4 bases from J, the junction contained 9 bases not matched to a gene. CDR3 residues: CASEVGGGADTQYF. CDR3 coding DNA: TGTGCCTCTGAGGTTGGCGGGGGGGCAGATACGCAGTATTTT.

The chain has TRBV4-1 and TRBJ1-5; D gene uncertain. V lost 0 bases, J lost 3 bases, and 9 bases lay in between. The CDR3 spans 15 residues. Germline assignment: CDR1 MGHRA and CDR2 YSYEKL. The CDR3 spells CASSQERGFNQPQHF. For the CDR3, the DNA is TGCGCCAGCAGCCAAGAGCGCGGATTCAATCAGCCCCAGCATTTT.

The chain is built from TRBV7-6 and TRBJ2-1; 14 nucleotides agree with TRBD2. Looked up from germline, CDR1 is SGHVS and CDR2 is FNYEAQ. The CDR3 covers 21 residues. The J segment lost 0 bases and the V segment lost 3 bases, leaving 13 bases of the junction unmatched. In DNA, the CDR3 is TGTGCCAGCAGCTTGGCCGGAGGGTGGACTAGCGGGGGGAGCTCCTACAATGAGCAGTTCTTC. It codes for CASSLAGGWTSGGSSYNEQFF.

V gene TRBV6-5 combines with J gene TRBJ1-5; unclear D gene. V was clipped by 0 bases and J by 2 bases, with 8 bases between them. Looked up from germline, CDR1 is MNHEY and CDR2 is SVGAGI. CDR3 size: 15 residues. DNA of the CDR3: TGTGCCAGCAGTTACTCGAACAAAGGCAATCAGCCCCAGCATTTT. Amino acids: CASSYSNKGNQPQHF.

This chain joins TRBV4-2 and TRBJ2-1; TRBD1 matches 9 bases. The length of the CDR3 is 14 residues. Germline V gene sequence: CDR1 LGHNA, CDR2 YNFKEQ. After removal of 4 bases from V and 7 bases from J, the junction contained 5 bases not matched to a gene. CDR3 amino acids: CASSPGQGSNEQFF. The CDR3 bases are TGTGCCAGCAGCCCAGGACAGGGGAGTAATGAGCAGTTCTTC.

J is TRBJ2-3 and V is TRBV7-2, with 10 bases aligning to TRBD2. Per the germline V gene, CDR1 is SGHTA and CDR2 is FQGNSA. The CDR3 has 15 amino acids. V shed 4 bases, J shed 7 bases, and the junction held 8 bases outside the gene matches. DNA for the CDR3: TGTGCCAGCAGCTCCCAGCGGGGGGGGTCGAATACGCAGTATTTT. Protein sequence: CASSSQRGGSNTQYF.

The gene calls are TRBV2 and TRBJ1-1; D is ambiguous. The germline V and J ends were trimmed by 1 base and 3 bases, with 15 bases remaining between them. CDR1 SNHLY and CDR2 FYNNEI come from the germline V gene. The CDR3 is made up of 16 amino acids. The CDR3 DNA follows: TGTGCCAGCAGTGAAGAACGATGGCCCCTGGACACTGAAGCTTTCTTT. It yields the protein CASSEERWPLDTEAFF.

The rearrangement joins TRBV6-5 to TRBJ2-5; a possible D gene is TRBD2 (6 bases). The J call is uncertain, as TRBJ2-7 better fits the DNA end. Looked up from germline, CDR1 is MNHEY and CDR2 is SVGAGI. The CDR3 loop spans 15 amino acids. CDR3 loop: CASSSSSVGSYEQYF. The DNA of the CDR3 is TGTGCCAGCAGTTCGTCTAGCGTCGGTTCCTACGAGCAGTACTTC.

This chain links TRBV6-5 with TRBJ2-7; D call uncertain. The germline V gene has CDR1 MNHEY and CDR2 SVGAGI. The CDR3 is 12 amino acids. V gave up 4 bases and J gave up 4 bases, with 8 bases separating them. The CDR3 region has the DNA TGTGCCAGCAGTTCTGGCCAATACGAGCAGTACTTC. Protein: CASSSGQYEQYF.

The chain combines TRBV19 with TRBJ1-1; the D gene is possibly TRBD1 (6 bases). With 6 bases removed from V and 2 bases from J, the gap between germline ends came to 13 bases. CDR3 length equals 14 residues. CDR1 and CDR2 from the germline V gene are LNHDA and SQIVND (reference sequence). DNA of the CDR3: TGTGCCAGTAGCCATGCGGGGGCAAACACTGAAGCTTTCTTT. Protein sequence: CASSHAGANTEAFF.

The chain recombines TRBV7-6 with TRBJ1-4; 9 bases map to TRBD1. CDR1 is SGHVS and CDR2 is FNYEAQ in the germline V gene. There are 16 residues in the CDR3. V trimming: 5 bases; J trimming: 7 bases; junction bases outside the gene matches: 11. The CDR3 protein is CASSPTTGGIGEKLFF. CDR3 in DNA: TGTGCCAGCAGCCCCACGACAGGGGGAATAGGTGAAAAACTGTTTTTT.

This rearrangement joins TRBV5-6 to TRBJ1-4; no reliable D call. The V gene lost 4 bases and the J gene lost 4 bases, with 14 bases spanning the gap. The CDR3 contains 15 residues. Looked up from germline, CDR1 is SGHDT and CDR2 is YYEEEE. CDR3: CASSSVGGLNEKLFF. The CDR3, as DNA: TGTGCCAGCAGCAGCGTGGGAGGACTTAATGAAAAACTGTTTTTT.

This clone was observed a few times. V and J are TRBV7-8 and TRBJ2-5, with 8 positions matching TRBD1. CDR3 length equals 15 residues. The V gene end was trimmed by 5 bases and the J gene end by 2 bases; junction bases not matched to a gene: 7. Germline V lookup: CDR1 SGHVS, CDR2 FQNEAQ. This CDR3 reads CASSPHGTGQETQYF. For the CDR3, the DNA is TGTGCCAGCAGCCCTCATGGGACAGGACAAGAGACCCAGTACTTC.

This clone was observed a few times. J is TRBJ2-7 and V is TRBV5-1, with TRBD1 matching over 8 bases. In germline, CDR1 is SGHRS, CDR2 YFSETQ. V was clipped by 4 bases and J by 0 bases; unmatched bases: 6. The CDR3 spans 15 residues. The chain's CDR3 is CASSLRTGSSYEQYF. In DNA form, the CDR3 reads TGCGCCAGCAGCCTTAGGACAGGGAGCTCCTACGAGCAGTACTTC.

This clone was picked up one time. The rearrangement links TRBV7-2 to TRBJ2-5, with TRBD2 matching 8 bases. Germline CDR1 and CDR2: SGHTA and FQGNSA. V dropped 8 bases and J dropped 4; count of bases not matched to a gene: 9. This CDR3 is built from 14 residues. CDR3 sequence: CASQRGSGGETQYF. The DNA of the CDR3 is TGTGCCAGCCAAAGGGGGAGCGGGGGAGAGACCCAGTACTTC.

V and J are TRBV19 and TRBJ1-1; the D is unclear. Germline V CDR1 and CDR2: LNHDA, SQIVND (reference sequence). The CDR3 runs 15 residues. Trimming stripped 5 bases from V and 4 bases from J, with 17 bases between. The CDR3 DNA reads TGTGCCAGTAGTCCAGCAGGTCTGATAGTCACTGAAGCTTTCTTT. Protein: CASSPAGLIVTEAFF.

This chain links TRBV27 with TRBJ1-2, with D possibly TRBD1 on 6 matching bases. Germline CDR1 reads MNHEY; CDR2 reads SMNVEV (reference sequence). The CDR3 length is 15 residues. V lost 6 bases and J 7 bases, leaving 21 bases between the germline ends. CDR3 protein: CASRDRQAQLGGYTF. CDR3 bases: TGTGCCAGCAGAGATCGACAGGCCCAACTAGGTGGCTACACCTTC.

V usage is TRBV6-5 and J usage is TRBJ2-5, with a possible D match to TRBD2 (7 bases). This CDR3 has 15 residues. V was clipped by 9 bases and J by 1 base, with 18 bases between them. Germline V gene sequence: CDR1 MNHEY, CDR2 SVGAGI. CDR3 protein: CASLEGGLLQETQYF. DNA of the CDR3: TGTGCCAGTCTCGAGGGGGGGTTGCTCCAAGAGACCCAGTACTTC.

This sequence joins TRBV6-5 and TRBJ2-7; D remains ambiguous. V gave up 1 base and J gave up 0 bases, with 7 bases separating them. Germline CDR1 is MNHEY and CDR2 is SVGAGI. CDR3 length: 14 amino acids. The DNA for the CDR3 is TGTGCCAGCAGTTACTACGATAGCTCCTACGAGCAGTACTTC. Its protein product is CASSYYDSSYEQYF.

This clone was seen a handful of times. The chain has TRBV15 and TRBJ1-1; tentatively, D is TRBD1 (5 bases). Germline lookup yields CDR1 LNHNV and CDR2 YYDKDF (reference sequence). This CDR3 contains 12 residues. Trimming shortened V by 1 base and J by 9 bases, and 9 bases separated the two germline ends. In DNA, the CDR3 is TGTGCCACCAGCAGAGGCCCAGGGCAAGCTTTCTTT. Protein product: CATSRGPGQAFF.

This clone has more than one count but fewer than ten. V and J are TRBV7-6 and TRBJ2-7; D is unclear. The CDR3 loop spans 16 amino acids. With 5 bases removed from V and 6 bases from J, the gap between germline ends came to 23 bases. The germline V gene has CDR1 SGHVS and CDR2 FNYEAQ. As DNA, the CDR3 is TGTGCCAGCAGCCCGAGTTCCCCGGGTCCCGGCGGCGAGCAGTACTTC. This translates into CASSPSSPGPGGEQYF.